Below are 18 T cell receptor beta chains sequenced from a single sample in a study of CXCR3-negative and CXCR3-positive naive CD8 T cells. Whole-study results and caveats: Naive cells with CXCR3 showed TRB CDR3s that were more hydrophobic than those in CXCR3-negative naive cells.

For these receptors, no antigen is known. UMI-labeled 5' RACE TRB cDNA libraries were prepared from the cells. After re-calling the 5' RACE reads, TCRdb lists one entry per CDR3 protein, DNA absent. The table for this sample gives about 120,000 distinct CDR3 sequences. Material for sequencing was naive CXCR3+ CD8+ T cells from blood. Subset given: CD45RO-CCR7+CD27+CD95- naive CD8+ T cells expressing CXCR3 (TNR3+). The receptors derive from a human donor in good health. Some clones in this sample may be carry-over from other donors' samples.

The chain uses TRBV6-6 and TRBJ1-2; checking the TCRdb D call of TRBD1 is not possible without DNA. This CDR3 region has 14 residues. From germline, CDR1 is MNHNY and CDR2 SVGAGI (reference sequence). The CDR3 loop reads CASSLRETNYGYTF.

This CDR3 reads CASSQASGEVTGNEQFF. The V gene is TRBV3-1, the J gene TRBJ2-1; absent DNA, TCRdb's TRBD2 call cannot be checked. CDR1 LGHDT and CDR2 YNNKEL come from the germline V gene (reference sequence). The CDR3 is 17 amino acids.

The gene calls are TRBV13 and TRBJ2-5; there is no DNA to check the TCRdb D call of TRBD2. Germline V lookup: CDR1 PRHDT, CDR2 FYEKMQ (reference sequence). CDR3 size: 16 residues. CDR3 sequence: CASSTTSGLEAETQYF.

This sequence joins TRBV7-9 and TRBJ1-4; TCRdb calls TRBD1, which cannot be checked without DNA. Germline-derived CDR1 and CDR2 are SEHNR and FQNEAQ (reference sequence). The CDR3 sequence is 14 residues long. CDR3 sequence reads: CASSLAGGAEKLFF.

The chain carries TRBV28 and TRBJ2-7; TCRdb indicates TRBD1, and absent DNA this call remains unverified. There are 15 residues in the CDR3. Germline values: CDR1 MDHEN, CDR2 SYDVKM. CDR3: CASSLGGGLYYEQYF.

V is TRBV4-3 and J is TRBJ1-5; lacking DNA, the TRBD1 call made by TCRdb goes unchecked. Germline V gives CDR1 LGHNA, CDR2 YSLEER. The CDR3 totals 16 residues. CDR3 region: CASSQDRQGGLQPQHF.

This chain connects TRBV5-6 to TRBJ2-2. Looked up from germline, CDR1 is SGHDT and CDR2 is YYEEEE. The CDR3 is made up of 15 amino acids. The CDR3: CASSLPNSNTGELFF.

V gene TRBV29-1 combines with J gene TRBJ1-1; lacking DNA, the TRBD1 call made by TCRdb goes unchecked. The germline V gene has CDR1 SQVTM and CDR2 ANQGSEA. There are 13 residues in the CDR3. The CDR3 sequence is CSAEGRINTEAFF. Based on the CDR3 plus reference TRBV29-1 and TRBJ1-1, the full variable domain is SAVISQKPSRDICQRGTSLTIQCQVDSQVTMMFWYRQQPGQSLTLIATANQGSEATYESGFVIDKFPISRPNLTFSTLTVSNMSPEDSSIYLCSAEGRINTEAFFGQGTRLTVV.

This chain connects TRBV10-3 to TRBJ2-7; TCRdb selects TRBD2, and the lack of DNA leaves this call unchecked. The germline CDR1 and CDR2 sequences are ENHRY and SYGVKD. The CDR3 runs 15 residues. CDR3: CAITAGLAGENEQYF.

This chain connects TRBV12-3 or TRBV12-4 to TRBJ1-5. The CDR3 runs to 12 residues. Here the CDR3 reads CASSSGIQPQHF.

The chain combines TRBV29-1 with TRBJ2-2. Germline V gives CDR1 SQVTM, CDR2 ANQGSEA. The CDR3 sequence is 13 residues long. This CDR3 reads CSVEGESTGELFF.

The V gene is TRBV7-6, the J gene TRBJ1-2. Germline lookup yields CDR1 SGHVS and CDR2 FNYEAQ. This CDR3 is 13 amino acids long. This CDR3 is CASSLAGHYGYTF.

The chain is built from TRBV6-2 or TRBV6-3 and TRBJ2-7; TCRdb proposes TRBD2, but this gene call is untestable without DNA. Per the germline V gene, CDR1 is MNHEY and CDR2 is SVGEGT. There are 15 residues in the CDR3. This chain's CDR3 is CASSIGGVRVGEQYF.

This sequence joins TRBV28 and TRBJ2-3; the TRBD2 assignment by TCRdb is unverifiable without DNA. The CDR3 has 16 residues. The V gene's germline CDR1 is MDHEN and CDR2 SYDVKM. CDR3 in amino acids: CASSPLAGVDTDTQYF.

The CDR3 region is CASSSQQGVRPQHF. The chain uses TRBV7-9 and TRBJ1-5; TCRdb lists TRBD1, though no DNA is available to test this call. CDR1 SEHNR and CDR2 FQNEAQ come from the germline V gene (reference sequence). The CDR3 contains 14 residues.

V is TRBV20-1 and J is TRBJ2-7; the TCRdb call, TRBD2, lacks DNA for checking. Germline V CDR1 and CDR2: DFQATT, SNEGSKA (reference sequence). The CDR3 covers 16 residues. The CDR3 sequence is CSARGLAGGNPYEQYF.

CDR3 loop: CASSQSGTGLLNQPQHF. The gene calls are TRBV3-1 and TRBJ1-5; no DNA is available, so the TRBD1 call from TCRdb remains unchecked. This CDR3 has 17 amino acids. Germline assignment: CDR1 LGHDT and CDR2 YNNKEL (reference sequence).

V is TRBV20-1 and J is TRBJ2-1; TCRdb designates TRBD2, a call that cannot be tested without DNA. Germline V gives CDR1 DFQATT, CDR2 SNEGSKA (reference sequence). The CDR3 length is 15 residues. The CDR3 reads CSARDETSGGNEQFF.